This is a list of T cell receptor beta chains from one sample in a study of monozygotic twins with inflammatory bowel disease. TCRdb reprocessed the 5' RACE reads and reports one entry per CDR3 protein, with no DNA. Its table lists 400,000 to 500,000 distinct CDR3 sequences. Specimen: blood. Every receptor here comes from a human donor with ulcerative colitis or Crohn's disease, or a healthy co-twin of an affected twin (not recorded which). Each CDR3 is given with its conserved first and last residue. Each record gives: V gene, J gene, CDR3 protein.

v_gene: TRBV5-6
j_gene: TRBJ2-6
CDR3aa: CASSFYWASGANVLTF

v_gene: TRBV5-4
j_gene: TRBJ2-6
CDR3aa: CASSLGFRASGPGANVLTF

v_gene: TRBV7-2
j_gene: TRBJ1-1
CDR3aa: CASGTRTSDTEAFF

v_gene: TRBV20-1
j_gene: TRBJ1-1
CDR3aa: CSASGRSNTEAFF

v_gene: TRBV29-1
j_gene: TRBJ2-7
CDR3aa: CSVEELEDGFYEQYF

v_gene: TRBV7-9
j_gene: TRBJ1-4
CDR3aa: CASSLLGANEKLFF

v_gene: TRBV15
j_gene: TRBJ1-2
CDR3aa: CATIESGDPYGYTF

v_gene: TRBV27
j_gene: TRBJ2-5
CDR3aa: CASSFSGKETQYF

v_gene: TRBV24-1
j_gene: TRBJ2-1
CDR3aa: CATSVPGGRGEQFF

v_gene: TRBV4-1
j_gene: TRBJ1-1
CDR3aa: CASSQDGQGSANTEAFF

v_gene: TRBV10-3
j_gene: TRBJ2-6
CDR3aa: CAMGKAGANVLTF

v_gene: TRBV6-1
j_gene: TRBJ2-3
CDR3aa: CASSEYLASGDTQYF

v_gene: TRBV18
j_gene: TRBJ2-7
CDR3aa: CASSPGLRPYEQYF

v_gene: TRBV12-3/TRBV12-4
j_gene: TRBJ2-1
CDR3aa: CASSLVASGGYNEQFF

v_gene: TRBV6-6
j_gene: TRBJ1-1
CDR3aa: CASNFQKGTEAFF

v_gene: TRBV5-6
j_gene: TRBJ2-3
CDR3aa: CASSSREVLGDTQYF

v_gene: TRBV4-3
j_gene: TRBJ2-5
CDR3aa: CASSQDGLGQTQYF

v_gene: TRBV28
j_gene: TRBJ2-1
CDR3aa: CASSSRPKGAYNEQFF

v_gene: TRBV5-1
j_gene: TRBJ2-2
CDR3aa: CASSPKGRWPLELFF

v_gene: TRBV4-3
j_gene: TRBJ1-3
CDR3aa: CASSQSGTRPGNTIYF

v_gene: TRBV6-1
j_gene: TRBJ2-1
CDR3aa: CASSEAYHWDYHSYNEQFF

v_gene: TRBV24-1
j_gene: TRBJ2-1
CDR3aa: CATSDPQVESHEQFF

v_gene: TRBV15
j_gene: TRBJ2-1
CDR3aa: CATSRPGQGPNEQFF

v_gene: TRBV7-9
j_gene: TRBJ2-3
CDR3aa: CASSLAGEADTQYF

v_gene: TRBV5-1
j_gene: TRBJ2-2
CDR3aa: CASSLLAGGGELFF

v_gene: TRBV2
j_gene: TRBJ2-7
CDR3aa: CASTQDRAPSYEQYF

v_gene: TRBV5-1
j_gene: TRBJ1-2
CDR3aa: CASSLATGTPSNYGYTF

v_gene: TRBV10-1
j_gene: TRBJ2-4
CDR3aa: CASTDRLAKNIQYF

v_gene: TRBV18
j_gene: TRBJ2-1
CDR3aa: CASSPPSRGPYNEQFF

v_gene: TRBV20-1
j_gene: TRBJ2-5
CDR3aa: CSARSSGKETQYF

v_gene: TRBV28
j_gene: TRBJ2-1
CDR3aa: CASSGSGSRYNEQFF

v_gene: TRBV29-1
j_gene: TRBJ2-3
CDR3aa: CSVEVRDRLAGTKRNTAQYF

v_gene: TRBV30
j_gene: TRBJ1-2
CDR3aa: CAWSVDRGRVGYTF

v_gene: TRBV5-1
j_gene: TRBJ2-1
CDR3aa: CASSLGGGLYNEQFF

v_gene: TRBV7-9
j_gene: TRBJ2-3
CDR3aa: CASGGGITDTQYF

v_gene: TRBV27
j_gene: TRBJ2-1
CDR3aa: CASSSWTSEHSYNEQFF

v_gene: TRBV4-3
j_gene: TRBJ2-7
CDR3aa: CASSQDKMEGTQQYF